This paragraph covers one TCR beta chain sequence. With duration under 3 months, ophthalmopathy was active: Clinical Activity Score at least 3, NOSPECS at least 4. Pregnant or lactating patients were excluded, as were those with uncontrolled infection or other autoimmune disease. Trimming took off 6 bases at V and 10 bases at J, with 13 bases between the two ends. This CDR3 has 12 residues. These data are taken from a study of T cells in Graves' hyperthyroidism and ophthalmopathy. RNA transcripts gave rise to amplified TCR beta CDR3 regions. TCR CDR3 underwent first-round RT-PCR with the HTBI primer set. TCRdb used MiXCR to reprocess the multiplex PCR reads, holding one entry per CDR3 protein. The sample has around 300,000 distinct CDR3 sequences; approximately 21% are singletons.

The TCR comes from a man aged 25-45 years with Graves' ophthalmopathy. This chain links TRBV12-3 or TRBV12-4 with TRBJ2-1; D is ambiguous. Source material: blood. In DNA form, the CDR3 reads TGTGCCAGCAGCCTAGGTGGGCTAGAGCAGTTCTTC. As protein: CASSLGGLEQFF.